Following are 5 T cell receptor beta chains from one sample sequenced in a study of cytomegalovirus exposure and HLA in healthy donors (dated by TCRdb to between 2016 and 2019). The receptor library was made with the immunoSEQ multiplex PCR assay. A mixture of 60 forward primers for TCR Vbeta segments and 13 reverse primers for TCR Jbeta segments was used in the multiplex PCR. TCRdb re-hosts the immuneACCESS table, in-frame sequences only. Its copies lack some clones; in the studies checked, an unresolved V gene accounts for under half of them, and the cause for the rest is not known. The table of this sample itemizes about 210,000 clones. The top ten constitute about 0.9% of the sample. The specimen was PBMCs. Every receptor here comes from a woman aged 25 to 39 in good health and CMV-seropositive.

J is TRBJ2-5 and V is TRBV7-9, with TRBD1 as a possible D gene (7 bases). V lost 5 bases to trimming and J lost 2 bases, with 15 bases between them. The CDR3 is made up of 15 amino acids. Germline values: CDR1 SEHNR, CDR2 FQNEAQ (reference sequence). The CDR3 loop is CASSQGGGLQETQYF. CDR3 nucleotide sequence: TGTGCCAGCAGCCAGGGGGGCGGCTTACAAGAGACCCAGTACTTC.

This chain connects TRBV6-5 to TRBJ1-1; TRBD1 matches 7 bases. V dropped 11 bases and J dropped 4; count of bases not matched to a gene: 4. This CDR3 has 11 amino acids. In germline, CDR1 is MNHEY, CDR2 SVGAGI. The CDR3 DNA follows: TGTGCCGCGACAGGGACCACTGAAGCTTTCTTT. Amino acids: CAATGTTEAFF.

The chain uses TRBV15 and TRBJ1-1; 7 bases line up with TRBD1. Germline values: CDR1 LNHNV, CDR2 YYDKDF (reference sequence). Losses at the gene ends were 0 bases for V and 2 bases for J; bases not matched to a gene: 12. This CDR3 has 18 amino acids. CDR3 region: CATSRDWLTGTGNTEAFF. Written as DNA, the CDR3 is TGTGCCACCAGCAGAGATTGGTTGACAGGGACGGGAAACACTGAAGCTTTCTTT.

The J gene is TRBJ2-3, the V gene TRBV28, with 9 bases that match TRBD2. Trimming at V came to 5 bases and at J to 2 bases, leaving 5 bases not matched to a gene. The CDR3 sequence is 15 residues long. CDR1 is MDHEN and CDR2 is SYDVKM in the germline V gene. The CDR3 DNA is TGTGCCAGCAGTCTGACTAGCGGATTCACAGATACGCAGTATTTT. The encoded protein is CASSLTSGFTDTQYF.

V and J are TRBV5-1 and TRBJ1-3; no clear D. Trimming cost V 2 bases and J 4 bases, with 13 bases left between them. CDR3 length: 15 residues. The V gene's germline CDR1 is SGHRS and CDR2 YFSETQ. Here the CDR3 reads CASSFTGERGNTIYF. The CDR3 DNA sequence: TGCGCCAGCAGCTTTACGGGAGAAAGGGGAAACACCATATATTTT.